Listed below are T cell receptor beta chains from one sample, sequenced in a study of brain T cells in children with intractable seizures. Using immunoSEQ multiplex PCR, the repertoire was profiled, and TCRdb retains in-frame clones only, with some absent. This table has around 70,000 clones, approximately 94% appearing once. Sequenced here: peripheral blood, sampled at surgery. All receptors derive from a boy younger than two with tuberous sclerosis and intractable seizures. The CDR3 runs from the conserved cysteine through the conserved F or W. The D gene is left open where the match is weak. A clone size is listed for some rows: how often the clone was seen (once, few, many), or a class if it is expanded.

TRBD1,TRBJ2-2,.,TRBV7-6,CASSPVNRGYTGELFF,TGTGCCAGCAGCCCCGTAAACAGGGGATACACCGGGGAGCTGTTTTTT
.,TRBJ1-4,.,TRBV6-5,CASRQNEKLFF,TGTGCCAGCAGGCAGAATGAAAAACTGTTTTTT
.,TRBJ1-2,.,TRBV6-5,CASRTGYYGYTF,TGTGCCAGCAGGACAGGCTACTATGGCTACACCTTC
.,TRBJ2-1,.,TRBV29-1,CSVEGLLGGPYNEQFF,TGCAGCGTTGAGGGCCTCTTGGGGGGGCCTTACAATGAGCAGTTCTTC
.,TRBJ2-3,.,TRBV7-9,CASSLLDSTTDTQYF,TGTGCCAGCAGCTTATTGGACAGTACCACAGATACGCAGTATTTT
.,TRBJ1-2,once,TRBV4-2,CASSQGDRYGYTF,TGTGCCAGCAGCCAAGGGGACCGATATGGCTACACCTTC
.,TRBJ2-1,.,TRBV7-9,CASSPIEADSYNEQFF,TGTGCCAGCAGCCCCATAGAGGCGGACTCCTACAATGAGCAGTTCTTC
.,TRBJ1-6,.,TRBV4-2,CASSQVEANPLHF,TGTGCCAGCAGCCAAGTGGAAGCCAATCCCCTCCACTTT
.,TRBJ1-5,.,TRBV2,CASRGPPKNQGGNQPQHF,TGTGCCAGCAGGGGCCCCCCCAAAAACCAGGGCGGCAATCAGCCCCAGCATTTT
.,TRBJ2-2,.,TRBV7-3,CASSLTTGELFF,TGTGCCAGCAGCTTAACGACCGGGGAGCTGTTTTTT
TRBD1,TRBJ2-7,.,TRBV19,CASSPGQLSYEQYF,TGTGCCAGTAGTCCGGGACAGTTAAGCTACGAGCAGTACTTC
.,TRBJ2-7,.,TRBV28,CASSLAGGDEQYF,TGTGCCAGCAGTTTGGCAGGCGGCGACGAGCAGTACTTC
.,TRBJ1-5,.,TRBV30,CAWSMGEGRNQPQHF,TGTGCCTGGAGTATGGGTGAGGGCCGCAATCAGCCCCAGCATTTT
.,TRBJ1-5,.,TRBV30,CAWNGGGNQPQHF,TGTGCCTGGAACGGAGGGGGCAATCAGCCCCAGCATTTT
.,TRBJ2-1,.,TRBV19,CASSIWGRGATEQFF,TGTGCCAGTAGTATATGGGGGCGCGGGGCGACTGAGCAGTTCTTC
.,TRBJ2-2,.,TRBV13,CASSRKIISQGELFF,TGTGCCAGCAGCCGAAAAATTATTTCACAGGGGGAGCTGTTTTTT
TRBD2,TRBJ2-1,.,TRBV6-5,CASSYNPSGGYNEQFF,TGTGCCAGCAGTTACAACCCTAGCGGGGGCTACAATGAGCAGTTCTTC
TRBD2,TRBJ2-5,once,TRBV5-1,CASSLGLASGREETQYF,TGCGCCAGCAGCTTGGGGCTTGCTAGCGGGAGAGAAGAGACCCAGTACTTC
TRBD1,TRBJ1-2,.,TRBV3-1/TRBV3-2,CASSQDRGYYGYTF,TGTGCCAGCAGCCAAGACAGGGGGTATTATGGCTACACCTTC
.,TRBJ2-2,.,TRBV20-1,CSAHGGELFF,TGCAGTGCTCACGGCGGGGAGCTGTTTTTT
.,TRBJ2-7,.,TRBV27,CASSLSRGGRGYEQYF,TGTGCCAGCAGTTTATCGAGGGGGGGCCGTGGATACGAGCAGTACTTC
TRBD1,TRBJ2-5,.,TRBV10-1,CASSAGTGGKETQYF,TGCGCCAGCAGTGCCGGGACAGGGGGCAAAGAGACCCAGTACTTC
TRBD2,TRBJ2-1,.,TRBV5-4,CASSLLLAGGTNEQFF,TGTGCCAGCAGCTTGTTACTAGCGGGAGGTACCAATGAGCAGTTCTTC
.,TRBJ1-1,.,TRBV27,CASSPGSRGDTEAFF,TGTGCCAGCAGTCCAGGGTCTCGGGGTGATACTGAAGCTTTCTTT
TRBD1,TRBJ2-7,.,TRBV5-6,CASSFSVGQGSREQYF,TGTGCCAGCAGCTTTTCAGTCGGACAGGGCTCACGAGAGCAGTACTTC
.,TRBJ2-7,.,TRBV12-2,CASRLVTTSGSSYEQYF,TGTGCAAGTCGCCTAGTCACGACTAGCGGGAGCTCCTACGAGCAGTACTTC
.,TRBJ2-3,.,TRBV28,CASSGGLSDTQYF,TGTGCCAGCAGTGGGGGCTTATCGGATACGCAGTATTTT
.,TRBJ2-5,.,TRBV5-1,CASSLDSPGLRAGETQYF,TGCGCCAGCAGCTTGGATTCCCCAGGGTTACGCGCAGGGGAGACCCAGTACTTC
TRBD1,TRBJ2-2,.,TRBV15,CATSRKRQGPGELFF,TGTGCCACCAGCCGTAAACGACAGGGCCCCGGGGAGCTGTTTTTT
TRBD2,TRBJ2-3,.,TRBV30,CAWSRLAGTDTQYF,TGTGCCTGGAGCAGACTAGCGGGCACAGATACGCAGTATTTT
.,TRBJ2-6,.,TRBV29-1,CSAEASGANVLTF,TGCAGCGCCGAGGCCTCTGGGGCCAACGTCCTGACTTTC
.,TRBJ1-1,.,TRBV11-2,CASSLNLDLNTEAFF,TGTGCCAGCAGCTTAAATTTGGATTTGAACACTGAAGCTTTCTTT
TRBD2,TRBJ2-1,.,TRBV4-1,CASSQDLASGRANLDEQFF,TGCGCCAGCAGCCAAGATCTGGCTAGCGGGAGGGCCAATTTGGATGAGCAGTTCTTC
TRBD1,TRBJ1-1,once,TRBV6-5,CASRLATGSNTEAFF,TGTGCCAGCAGACTCGCGACAGGGTCTAACACTGAAGCTTTCTTT
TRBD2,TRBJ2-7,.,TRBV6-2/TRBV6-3,CASSYMGGLAPSEQYF,TGTGCCAGCAGTTACATGGGGGGACTAGCACCCTCTGAGCAGTACTTC
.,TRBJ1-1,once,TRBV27,CASSSLGGHGTEAFF,TGTGCCAGCAGTTCCCTCGGGGGGCATGGGACTGAAGCTTTCTTT
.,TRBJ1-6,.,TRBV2,CASSERQLSSYNSPLHF,TGTGCCAGCAGTGAAAGGCAGCTCAGCTCCTATAATTCACCCCTCCACTTT
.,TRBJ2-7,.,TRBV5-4,CASSLPQDEQYF,TGTGCCAGCAGCTTGCCACAGGACGAGCAGTACTTC
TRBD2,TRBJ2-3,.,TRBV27,CASSFSGGIDTQYF,TGTGCCAGCAGTTTCAGCGGGGGGATAGATACGCAGTATTTT
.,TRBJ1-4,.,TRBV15,CATSRERRGEKLFF,TGTGCCACCAGCAGAGAAAGAAGAGGGGAAAAACTGTTTTTT
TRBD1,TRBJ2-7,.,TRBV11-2,CASSFRDRAVNEQYF,TGTGCCAGCAGCTTCCGGGACAGGGCGGTCAACGAGCAGTACTTC
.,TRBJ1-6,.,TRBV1,CTSSQDREGGNSPLHF,TGCACCAGCAGCCAAGATCGTGAGGGAGGGAATTCACCCCTCCACTTT
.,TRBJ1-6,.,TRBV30,CAWSIRGGPYNSPLHF,TGTGCCTGGAGTATTCGGGGGGGACCCTATAATTCACCCCTCCACTTT
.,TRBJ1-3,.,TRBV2,CASSAPTDFTEGNTIYF,TGTGCCAGCAGTGCACCGACAGATTTCACAGAAGGAAACACCATATATTTT
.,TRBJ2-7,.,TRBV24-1,CATSDRRDSHYEQYF,TGTGCCACCAGTGACCGGCGGGACAGTCACTACGAGCAGTACTTC
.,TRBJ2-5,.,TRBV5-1,CASSLGGSGQETQYF,TGCGCCAGCAGCTTGGGGGGGAGCGGACAAGAGACCCAGTACTTC
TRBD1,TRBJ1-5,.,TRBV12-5,CASGWGQVGNQPQHF,TGTGCTAGTGGTTGGGGACAGGTGGGCAATCAGCCCCAGCATTTT
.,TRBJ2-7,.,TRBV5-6,CASSPAPAYEQYF,TGTGCCAGCAGCCCTGCGCCCGCCTACGAGCAGTACTTC
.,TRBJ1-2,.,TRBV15,CATSRATGGYTF,TGTGCCACCAGCAGAGCTACGGGTGGCTACACCTTC
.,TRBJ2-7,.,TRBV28,CASSSPGHPSSYEQYF,TGTGCCAGCAGTTCGCCGGGACACCCGAGCTCCTACGAGCAGTACTTC
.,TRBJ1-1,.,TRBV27,CASSTLTEMNTEAFF,TGTGCCAGCAGTACCCTGACAGAGATGAACACTGAAGCTTTCTTT
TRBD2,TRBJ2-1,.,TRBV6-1,CASSEVAGGNNEQFF,TGTGCCAGCAGTGAAGTAGCGGGAGGCAACAATGAGCAGTTCTTC
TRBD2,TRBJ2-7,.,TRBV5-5,CATSAGGPSTGYEQYF,TGTGCCACCTCAGCGGGAGGGCCCTCGACGGGCTACGAGCAGTACTTC
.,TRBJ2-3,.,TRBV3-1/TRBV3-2,CASSQGGSPDTQYF,TGTGCCAGCAGCCAAGGGGGTAGCCCAGATACGCAGTATTTT
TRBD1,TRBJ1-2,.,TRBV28,CASSLGDRSYGYTF,TGTGCCAGCAGTTTAGGGGACAGAAGCTATGGCTACACCTTC
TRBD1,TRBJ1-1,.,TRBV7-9,CASSQGQGGYTEAFF,TGTGCCAGCAGTCAAGGACAGGGTGGGTACACTGAAGCTTTCTTT
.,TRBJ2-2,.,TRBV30,CAWTRQSNTGELFF,TGTGCCTGGACCCGACAGTCGAACACCGGGGAGCTGTTTTTT
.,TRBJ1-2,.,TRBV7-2,CASSYGQPDPYGYTF,TGTGCCAGCAGCTACGGGCAGCCTGACCCTTATGGCTACACCTTC
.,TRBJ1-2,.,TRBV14,CASSFQGYGYTF,TGTGCCAGCAGCTTCCAGGGTTATGGCTACACCTTC